This TCR beta chain was sequenced for a study of graft-versus-host responses after intestinal transplantation. Study-wide context: Each recipient received a multivisceral, liver-intestinal, or isolated intestinal graft. Each patient got anti-thymocyte globulin induction, then tacrolimus and steroids for around 3 years.

A word on this clone: The antigen is undetermined.

In germline, CDR1 is LNHDA, CDR2 SQIVND (reference sequence). This CDR3 has 15 amino acids. V was cut by 6 bases and J by 2 bases, with 15 bases left in between. Profiling relied on immunoSEQ multiplex PCR, and the TCRdb table lists in-frame clones only, not all of them. The table lists 80,000 to 85,000 clones, 75% to 95% of them singletons. Whole-study findings and limits: Levels of circulating GvH clones at their peak were associated with early post-transplant HvG declines.

The chain has TRBV19 and TRBJ2-3; the D is unclear. The TCR sequence derives from a human donor who received an intestinal transplant. The sample here was unstimulated CD4+ T cells sorted from spleen or lymph node cells, taken before intestinal transplant. The CDR3 loop reads CASSPTTLNTDTQYF. CDR3 in DNA: TGTGCCAGTAGCCCGACAACTTTGAACACAGATACGCAGTATTTT. The full variable domain, with the rest looked up from reference TRBV19 and TRBJ2-3, is DGGITQSPKYLFRKEGQNVTLSCEQNLNHDAMYWYRQDPGQGLRLIYYSQIVNDFQKGDIAEGYSVSREKKESFPLTVTSAQKNPTAFYLCASSPTTLNTDTQYFGPGTRLTVL.